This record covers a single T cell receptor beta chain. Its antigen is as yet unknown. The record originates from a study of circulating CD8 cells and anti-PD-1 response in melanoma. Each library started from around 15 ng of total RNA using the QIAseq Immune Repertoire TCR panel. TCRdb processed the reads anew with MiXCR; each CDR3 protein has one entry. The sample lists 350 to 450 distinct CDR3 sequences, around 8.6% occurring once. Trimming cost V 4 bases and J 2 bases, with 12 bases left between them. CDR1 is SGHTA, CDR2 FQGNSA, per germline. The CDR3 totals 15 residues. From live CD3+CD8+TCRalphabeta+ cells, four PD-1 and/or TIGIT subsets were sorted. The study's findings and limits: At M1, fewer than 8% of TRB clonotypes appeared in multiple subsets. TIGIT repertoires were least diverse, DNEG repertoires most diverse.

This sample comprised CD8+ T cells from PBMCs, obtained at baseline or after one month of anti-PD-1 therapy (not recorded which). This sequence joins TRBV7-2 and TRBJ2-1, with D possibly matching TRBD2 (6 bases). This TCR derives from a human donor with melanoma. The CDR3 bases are TGTGCCAGCAGCTCCGGCTCGGGGGCCTACAATGAGCAGTTCTTC. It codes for CASSSGSGAYNEQFF.